This T cell receptor beta chain was identified in a study of Ad26.COV2.S vaccination and SARS-CoV-2 variants. The CDR3 has 16 amino acids. Treatment here: roughly 19 received Ad26.COV2.S at low or high dose, single or two shots; roughly five received placebo; per-sample allocation not given. Vaccine and placebo recipients were sampled on day 63 after the first injection. An adult aged 18-55 years in Boston served as the donor. Profiling relied on immunoSEQ multiplex PCR, and the TCRdb table lists in-frame clones only, not all of them. Of about 480,000 clones in the sample, roughly 87% were seen once.

The chain links TRBV21-1 to TRBJ2-3; TRBD2 is the table's D call and was not checked against the DNA. TRBV21-1 is annotated as a pseudogene. Sequences were derived from peripheral blood, sampled in a trial of Ad26.COV2.S vaccine versus placebo. This TCR derives from a person between 18 and 65 years old who received the Ad26.COV2.S COVID-19 vaccine or a placebo. Here the CDR3 reads CASSTLSGRGTDTQYF. CDR3 in DNA: TGTGCCAGCAGCACTCTTAGCGGGAGGGGCACAGATACGCAGTATTTT.